This record looks at one TCR beta chain sequence and its context. Its antigen has not been determined. No clone much larger than this one lies a single base away; base qualities are absent. These data originate in a study of identifying expanded T cells in peripheral blood (dated by TCRdb to 2018 to 2020). Notes on the research overall: Technical replicates were generated by sequencing separate aliquots of the same genomic DNA pool, with four replicates compared pairwise. Here is what the overall study found, with its caveats: Across all healthy-donor time intervals, the beta-binomial model significantly cut both the number of clones called differentially abundant and the false-positive rate. The authors expected that biological variance in healthy repertoires might rise further over much longer intervals, such as months to years. Between technical replicates the binomial model flagged around 1.2 differentially abundant clones, whereas over about 2 weeks the binomial model flagged about 16.4 and over about four weeks roughly 20. For all healthy donors, the variance in clone template counts between roughly 2-week samples rose significantly as total template count increased.

No immune events such as infections were documented for the healthy donors during the collection period. Time-dependent variance in a beta-binomial model of T-cell clone differential abundance was calibrated using healthy-donor blood repertoires as a training cohort. The training cohort included around 10 healthy donors, of whom 3 were female and 7 were male. Donor ages ranged from about 29 to 65 years, with an average of roughly 46 years. Whole blood was collected from each healthy donor at three time points spaced 2 to 3 weeks apart and obtained from a commercial supplier. Genomic DNA was extracted from unsorted whole blood for immunosequencing. Reading the germline V gene gives CDR1 SGHRS and CDR2 YFSETQ. Clipping removes 0 bases from V and 6 bases from J, with 2 as the unmatched junction base count. The CDR3 runs 14 amino acids, cysteine and phenylalanine included. Only CDR3 DNA remains: 42 bases, in frame from the first base.

The immunoSEQ Assay, which uses bias-controlled multiplex PCR amplification of genomic DNA, was used to profile TCRbeta CDR3 regions. On the study's bioinformatics: The absolute abundance of each unique TCRbeta CDR3 region was quantified after sequences were collapsed and filtered. Differential abundance was tested with two models: a binomial (Fisher-equivalent) model and a beta-binomial model that adds time-dependent variance fitted from healthy donors. Clones with fewer than 5 combined templates were removed, and differential abundance was called for clones with a Benjamini-Hochberg FDR below 0.01. The form v = (b*log(k)+a)^2 was used to model beta-binomial variance as a function of total template count across the two samples. In its TCRdb copy, this immuneACCESS table keeps in-frame sequences only and misses some clones. Where compared with another copy, unresolved V genes explain less than half of these, and the others have no known cause. The DNA was the basis for D and trimming; V, J and clone size are from that table. This sample is represented by approximately 97,000 clones; approximately 88% of them were singletons. The ten top clones hold roughly 14% of the sample.

Recombination linked TRBV5-1 to TRBJ1-2; TRBD1 fits 10 bases in the junction. The sequencing input was blood. The sequence derives from a person aged 18 to 75 in good health. The nucleotides read TGCGCCAGCAGCTTGGGGGACAGGGGAAATGGCTACACCTTC. Its protein is CASSLGDRGNGYTF.